The T cell receptor (beta chain) under discussion was sequenced for a study of control samples from healthy donors and cancer patients. The germline gives CDR1 SEHNR, CDR2 FQNEAQ (reference sequence). CDR3 length: 13 residues. Trimming removed 7 bases at V and 4 bases at J, with 11 bases between. TCRdb keeps only in-frame clones here, not all; method: immunoSEQ multiplex PCR. The data hold about 110,000 clones, with roughly 85% observed a single time. The sequenced material came from blood. This chain connects TRBV7-9 to TRBJ1-5; D perhaps matches TRBD1 (5 bases). The source of this sequence is a woman in her forties or fifties in good health. The CDR3 region is CASTQGGNQPQHF. The CDR3 nucleotides read TGTGCCAGCACTCAGGGAGGGAATCAGCCCCAGCATTTT.